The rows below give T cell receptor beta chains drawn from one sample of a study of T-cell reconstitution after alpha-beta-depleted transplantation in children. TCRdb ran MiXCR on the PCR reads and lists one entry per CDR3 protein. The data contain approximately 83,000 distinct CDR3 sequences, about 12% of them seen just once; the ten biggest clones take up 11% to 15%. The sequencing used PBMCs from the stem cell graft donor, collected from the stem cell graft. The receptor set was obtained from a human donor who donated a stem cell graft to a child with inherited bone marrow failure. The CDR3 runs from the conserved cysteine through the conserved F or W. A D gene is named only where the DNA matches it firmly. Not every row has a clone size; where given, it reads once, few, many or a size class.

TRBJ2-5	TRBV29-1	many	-	CSVASGLDSATQYF	TGCAGCGTTGCCTCGGGACTGGATTCGGCGACCCAGTACTTC
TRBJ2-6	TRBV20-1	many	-	CSATDGSGANVLTF	TGCAGTGCTACCGACGGCTCTGGGGCCAACGTCCTGACTTTC
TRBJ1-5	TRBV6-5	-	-	CASSVYSNQPQHF	TGTGCCAGCAGCGTTTACAGTAATCAGCCCCAGCATTTT
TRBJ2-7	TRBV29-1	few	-	CSVASDWNEQYF	TGCAGCGTCGCCTCGGACTGGAACGAGCAGTACTTC
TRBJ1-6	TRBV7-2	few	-	CASGPRTESPLHF	TGTGCCAGCGGCCCAAGGACGGAATCACCCCTCCACTTT
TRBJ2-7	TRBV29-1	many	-	CSVRLGKGSLEQYF	TGCAGTGTGCGTTTGGGGAAAGGTAGCCTCGAGCAGTACTTC
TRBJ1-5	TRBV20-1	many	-	CSARGGVGGNQPQHF	TGCAGTGCTAGGGGTGGGGTCGGAGGCAATCAGCCCCAGCATTTT
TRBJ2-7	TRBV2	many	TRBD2	CASSPGARGVYEQYF	TGTGCCAGCAGTCCCGGGGCTCGGGGGGTCTACGAGCAGTACTTC
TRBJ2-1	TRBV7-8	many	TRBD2	CASRAGGYNEQFF	TGTGCCAGCAGGGCGGGGGGGTACAATGAGCAGTTCTTC
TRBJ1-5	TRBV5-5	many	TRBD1	CASSQDRANQPQHF	TGTGCCAGCAGTCAGGACAGGGCCAATCAGCCCCAGCATTTT
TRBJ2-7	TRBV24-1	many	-	CATSDLWGYEQYF	TGTGCCACCAGTGATTTGTGGGGCTACGAGCAGTACTTC
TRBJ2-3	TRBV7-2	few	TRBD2	CASSLGGAGGSDTQYF	TGTGCCAGCAGCTTAGGAGGAGCGGGGGGATCAGATACGCAGTATTTT
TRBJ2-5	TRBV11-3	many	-	CASSLNRAGETQYF	TGTGCCAGCAGCTTAAACAGGGCAGGGGAGACCCAGTACTTC
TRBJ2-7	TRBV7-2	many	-	CASSPRQLYEQYF	TGTGCCAGCAGCCCAAGACAGCTCTACGAGCAGTACTTC
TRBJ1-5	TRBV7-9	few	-	CASSLMRDGRAQPQHF	TGTGCCAGCAGCTTAATGAGGGACGGACGGGCCCAGCCCCAGCATTTT
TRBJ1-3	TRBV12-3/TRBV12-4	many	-	CASSLSRPSSGNTIYF	TGTGCCAGCAGTTTATCACGACCGAGCTCTGGAAACACCATATATTTT
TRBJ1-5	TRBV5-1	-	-	CASSLGTGFDNQRHHF	TGCGCCAGCAGCTTGGGAACAGGGTTTGACAATCAGCGCCACCATTTT
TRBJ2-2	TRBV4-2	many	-	CASSQDGGGLNTGELFF	TGTGCCAGCAGCCAAGATGGCGGGGGCCTCAACACCGGGGAGCTGTTTTTT
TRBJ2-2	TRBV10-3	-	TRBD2	CAISEGLDPGELFF	TGTGCCATCAGTGAGGGACTAGATCCCGGGGAGCTGTTTTTT
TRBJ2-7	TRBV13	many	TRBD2	CASSLSGYYEQYF	TGTGCCAGCAGTCTTAGCGGGTACTACGAGCAGTACTTC
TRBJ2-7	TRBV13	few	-	CASSLGGSAGGIAYEQYF	TGTGCCAGCAGCTTAGGGGGTAGCGCCGGGGGTATCGCCTACGAGCAGTACTTC
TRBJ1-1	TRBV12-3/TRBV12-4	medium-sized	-	CASSLAGGSTEAFF	TGTGCCAGCAGTTTAGCCGGGGGGTCCACTGAAGCTTTCTTT
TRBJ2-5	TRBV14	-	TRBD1	CASSLSTGTQTQYF	TGTGCCAGCAGCCTTTCGACAGGGACACAGACCCAGTACTTC
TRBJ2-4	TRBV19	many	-	CASSPLSRRDQYF	TGTGCCAGTAGTCCGCTCTCTAGGAGAGATCAGTACTTC
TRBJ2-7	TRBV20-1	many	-	CSASFHEQYF	TGCAGTGCTAGTTTCCACGAGCAGTACTTC
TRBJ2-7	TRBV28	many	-	CASSRPGVGYEQYF	TGTGCCAGCAGCCGACCAGGCGTCGGCTACGAGCAGTACTTC
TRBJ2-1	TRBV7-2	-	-	CASSLTDRNEQFF	TGTGCCAGCAGCTTAACGGACCGCAATGAGCAGTTCTTC
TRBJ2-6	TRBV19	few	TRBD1	CASRRDRGRPGANVLTF	TGTGCCAGTAGACGGGACAGGGGGCGCCCTGGGGCCAACGTCCTGACTTTC
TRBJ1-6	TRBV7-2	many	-	CASSLFGRVQNSPLHF	TGTGCCAGCAGCTTATTTGGCAGGGTTCAAAATTCACCCCTCCACTTT
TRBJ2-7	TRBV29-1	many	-	CSVATVISYEQYF	TGCAGCGTTGCCACAGTTATCTCCTACGAGCAGTACTTC
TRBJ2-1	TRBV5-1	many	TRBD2	CASSLVSGRADGYNEQFF	TGCGCCAGCAGCTTGGTTAGCGGGAGGGCCGACGGGTACAATGAGCAGTTCTTC
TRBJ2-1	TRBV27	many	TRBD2	CASTTLAGSYNEQFF	TGTGCCAGCACCACCCTAGCGGGATCCTACAATGAGCAGTTCTTC
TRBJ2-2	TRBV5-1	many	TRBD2	CASSNLAGAPNTGELFF	TGCGCCAGCAGCAATCTAGCGGGAGCCCCGAACACCGGGGAGCTGTTTTTT
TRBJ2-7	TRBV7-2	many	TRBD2	CASSSRLAGAGEQYF	TGTGCCAGCAGCTCCAGACTAGCGGGAGCGGGCGAGCAGTACTTC
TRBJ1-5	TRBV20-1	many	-	CSVGQGINQPQHF	TGCAGTGTAGGGCAGGGAATCAATCAGCCCCAGCATTTT
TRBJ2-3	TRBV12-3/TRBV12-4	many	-	CASTWRVTDTQYF	TGTGCCAGCACCTGGAGGGTTACAGATACGCAGTATTTT
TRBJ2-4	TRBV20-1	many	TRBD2	CSATSPGGAKNIQYF	TGCAGTGCCACCTCCCCGGGGGGAGCCAAAAACATTCAGTACTTC
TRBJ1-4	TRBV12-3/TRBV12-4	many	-	CASSSDPGAGLNEKLFF	TGTGCCAGCAGTTCCGATCCGGGGGCAGGCCTTAATGAAAAACTGTTTTTT
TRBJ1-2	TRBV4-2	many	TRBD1	CASSQQTGTARGNGYTF	TGTGCCAGCAGCCAACAAACCGGGACAGCAAGGGGGAATGGCTACACCTTC
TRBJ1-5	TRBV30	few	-	CAWRRDSNQPQHF	TGTGCCTGGAGGCGGGACAGCAATCAGCCCCAGCATTTT
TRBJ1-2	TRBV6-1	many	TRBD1	CASSLRDRGYGYTF	TGTGCCAGCAGCCTCCGGGACAGGGGTTATGGCTACACCTTC
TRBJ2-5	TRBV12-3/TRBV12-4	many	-	CASSSDSVSGTQYF	TGTGCCAGCAGTTCCGACTCCGTGTCGGGGACCCAGTACTTC
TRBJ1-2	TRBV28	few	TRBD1	CASTSPGQGARGYGYTF	TGTGCCAGCACCTCGCCGGGACAGGGGGCGCGGGGCTATGGCTACACCTTC
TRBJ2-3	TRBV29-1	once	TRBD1	CSATTGVSTDTQYF	TGCAGCGCTACGACAGGGGTGAGCACAGATACGCAGTATTTT
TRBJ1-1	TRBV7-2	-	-	CASSLYQNTEAFF	TGTGCCAGCAGCTTGTACCAAAACACTGAAGCTTTCTTT
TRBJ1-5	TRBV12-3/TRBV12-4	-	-	CASRSTLVQPQHF	TGTGCCAGCAGGTCTACCCTGGTTCAGCCCCAGCATTTT
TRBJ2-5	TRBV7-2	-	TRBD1	CASSFNRGLETQYF	TGTGCCAGCAGCTTCAACAGGGGGCTGGAGACCCAGTACTTC
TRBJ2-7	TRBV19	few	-	CASSMSQGLVGDEQYF	TGTGCCAGTAGTATGTCCCAGGGGCTGGTCGGGGACGAGCAGTACTTC
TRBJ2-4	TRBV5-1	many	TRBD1	CASRDVRGPKNIQYF	TGCGCCAGCAGGGATGTTAGGGGGCCGAAAAACATTCAGTACTTC
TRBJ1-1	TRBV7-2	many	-	CASSKTKGSNTEAFF	TGTGCCAGCAGTAAAACTAAGGGGTCGAACACTGAAGCTTTCTTT
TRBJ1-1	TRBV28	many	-	CASRLAGENTEAFF	TGTGCCAGCAGGCTCGCAGGGGAGAACACTGAAGCTTTCTTT
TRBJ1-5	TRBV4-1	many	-	CASSLGGAGLNQPQHF	TGCGCCAGCAGCCTGGGGGGGGCAGGCCTCAATCAGCCCCAGCATTTT
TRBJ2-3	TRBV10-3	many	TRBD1	CAIRGQVDTQYF	TGTGCCATCAGGGGACAGGTGGATACGCAGTATTTT
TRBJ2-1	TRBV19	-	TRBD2	CASTGTSDSSYNEQFF	TGTGCCAGCACCGGGACTAGCGATAGCTCCTACAATGAGCAGTTCTTC
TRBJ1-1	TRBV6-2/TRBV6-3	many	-	CASSSEDTKAFF	TGTGCCAGCAGTTCAGAGGACACGAAAGCTTTCTTT
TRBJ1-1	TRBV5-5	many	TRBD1	CASSFSGTDTEAFF	TGTGCCAGCAGCTTTTCCGGGACAGACACTGAAGCTTTCTTT
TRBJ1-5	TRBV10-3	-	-	CAISDKQDQPQHF	TGTGCCATCAGTGATAAACAGGATCAGCCCCAGCATTTT
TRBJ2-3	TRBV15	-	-	CATSREFDTQYF	TGTGCCACCAGCAGAGAGTTTGATACGCAGTATTTT
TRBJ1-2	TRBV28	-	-	CASSFSAGDYGYTF	TGTGCCAGCAGTTTCTCCGCAGGGGACTATGGCTACACCTTC